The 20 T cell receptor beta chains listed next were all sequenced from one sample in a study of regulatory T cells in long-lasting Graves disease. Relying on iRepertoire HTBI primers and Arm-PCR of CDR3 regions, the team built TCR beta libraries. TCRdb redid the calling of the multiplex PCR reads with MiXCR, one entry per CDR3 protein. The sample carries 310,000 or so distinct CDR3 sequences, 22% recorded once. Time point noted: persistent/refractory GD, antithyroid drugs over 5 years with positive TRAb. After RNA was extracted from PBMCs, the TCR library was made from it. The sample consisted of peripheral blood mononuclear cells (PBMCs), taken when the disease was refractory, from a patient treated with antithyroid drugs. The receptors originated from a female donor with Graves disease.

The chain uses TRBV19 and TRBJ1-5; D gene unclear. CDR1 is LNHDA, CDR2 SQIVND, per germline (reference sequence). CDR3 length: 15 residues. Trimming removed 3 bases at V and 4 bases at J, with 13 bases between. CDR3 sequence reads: CASSMVPSGNQPQHF. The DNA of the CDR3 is TGTGCCAGTAGTATGGTTCCATCGGGAAATCAGCCCCAGCATTTT.

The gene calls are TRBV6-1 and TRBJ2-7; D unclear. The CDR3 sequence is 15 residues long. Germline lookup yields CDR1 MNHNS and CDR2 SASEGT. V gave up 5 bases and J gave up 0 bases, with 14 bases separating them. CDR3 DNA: TGTGCCAGCAGTCCCCGGATCCTCCTCTCCTACGAGCAGTACTTC. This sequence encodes CASSPRILLSYEQYF.

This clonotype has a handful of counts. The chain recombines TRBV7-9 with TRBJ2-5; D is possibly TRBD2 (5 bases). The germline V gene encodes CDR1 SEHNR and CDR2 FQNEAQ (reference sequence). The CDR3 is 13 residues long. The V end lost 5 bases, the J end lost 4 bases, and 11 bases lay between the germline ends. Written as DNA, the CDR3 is TGTGCCAGCAGCCCCCAGGCGGGAGAGACCCAGTACTTC. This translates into CASSPQAGETQYF.

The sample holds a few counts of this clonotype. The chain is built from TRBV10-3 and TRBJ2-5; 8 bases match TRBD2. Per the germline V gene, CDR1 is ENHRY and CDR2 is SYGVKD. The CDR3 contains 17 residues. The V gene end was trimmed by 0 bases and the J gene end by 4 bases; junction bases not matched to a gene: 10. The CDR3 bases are TGTGCCATCAGTGAGTCGGGGAGGGGACTAGTCCTAGAGACCCAGTACTTC. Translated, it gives CAISESGRGLVLETQYF.

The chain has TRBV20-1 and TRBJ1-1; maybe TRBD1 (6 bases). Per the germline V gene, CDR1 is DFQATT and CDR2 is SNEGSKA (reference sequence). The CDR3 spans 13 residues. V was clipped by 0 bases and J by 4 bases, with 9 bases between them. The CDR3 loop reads CSAREWGATEAFF. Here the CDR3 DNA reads TGCAGTGCTAGAGAATGGGGGGCCACTGAAGCTTTCTTT.

For the CDR3, the DNA is TGTGCCAGCAGCTTCAGTGACGGGAGGGCGCGGGAGACCCAGTACTTC. This translates into CASSFSDGRARETQYF. V and J are TRBV5-4 and TRBJ2-5; TRBD2 matches at 8 bases. Germline V gives CDR1 SGHNT, CDR2 YYREEE (reference sequence). CDR3 size: 16 residues. V shed 2 bases, J shed 5 bases, and the junction held 11 bases outside the gene matches.

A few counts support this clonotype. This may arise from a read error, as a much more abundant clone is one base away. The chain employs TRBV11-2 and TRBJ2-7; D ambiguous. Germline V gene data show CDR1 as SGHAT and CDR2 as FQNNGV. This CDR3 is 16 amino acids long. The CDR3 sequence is CAGRARWAHYSYEQYF. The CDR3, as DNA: TGTGCCGGCAGAGCCCGCTGGGCACACTACTCCTACGAGCAGTACTTC.

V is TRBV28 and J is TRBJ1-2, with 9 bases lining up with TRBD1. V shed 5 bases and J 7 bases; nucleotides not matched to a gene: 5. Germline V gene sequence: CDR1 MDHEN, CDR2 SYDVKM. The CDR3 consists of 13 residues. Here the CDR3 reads CASSVGQGSGYTF. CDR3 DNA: TGTGCCAGCAGTGTGGGACAGGGAAGTGGCTACACCTTC.

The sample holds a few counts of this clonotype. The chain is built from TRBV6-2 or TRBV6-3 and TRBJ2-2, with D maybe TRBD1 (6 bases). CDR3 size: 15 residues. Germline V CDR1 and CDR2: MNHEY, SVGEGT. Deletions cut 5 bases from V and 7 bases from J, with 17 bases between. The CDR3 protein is CASSNNRVGVGELFF. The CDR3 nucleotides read TGTGCCAGCAGTAACAACAGGGTCGGGGTCGGGGAGCTGTTTTTT.

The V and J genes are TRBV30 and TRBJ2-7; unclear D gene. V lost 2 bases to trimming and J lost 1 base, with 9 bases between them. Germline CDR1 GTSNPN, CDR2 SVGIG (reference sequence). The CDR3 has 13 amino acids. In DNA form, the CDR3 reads TGTGCCTGGAGTCCCGGTTATTCCTACGAGCAGTACTTC. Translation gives CAWSPGYSYEQYF. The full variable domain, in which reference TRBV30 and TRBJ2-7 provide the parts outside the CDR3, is SQTIHQWPATLVQPVGSPLSLECTVEGTSNPNLYWYRQAAGRGLQLLFYSVGIGQISSEVPQNLSASRPQDRQFILSSKKLLLSDSGFYLCAWSPGYSYEQYFGPGTRLTVT.

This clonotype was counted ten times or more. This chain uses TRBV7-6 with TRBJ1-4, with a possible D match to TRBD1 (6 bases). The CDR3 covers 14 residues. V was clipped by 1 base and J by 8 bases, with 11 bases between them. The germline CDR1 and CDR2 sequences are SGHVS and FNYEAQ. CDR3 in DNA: TGTGCCAGCAGCTTAGACAGGGAGGAAGAAAAACTGTTTTTT. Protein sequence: CASSLDREEEKLFF. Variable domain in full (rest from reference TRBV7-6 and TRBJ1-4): GAGVSQSPRYKVTKRGQDVALRCDPISGHVSLYWYRQALGQGPEFLTYFNYEAQQDKSGLPNDRFSAERPEGSISTLTIQRTEQRDSAMYRCASSLDREEEKLFFGSGTQLSVL.

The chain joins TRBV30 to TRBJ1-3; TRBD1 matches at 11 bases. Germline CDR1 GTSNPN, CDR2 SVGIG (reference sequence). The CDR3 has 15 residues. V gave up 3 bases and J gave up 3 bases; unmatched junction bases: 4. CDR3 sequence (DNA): TGTGCCTGGAGAGGACAGGGGGCCTTTGGAAACACCATATATTTT. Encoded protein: CAWRGQGAFGNTIYF.

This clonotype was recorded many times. Here the CDR3 reads CASSGTEGGYTF. The CDR3 nucleotides are TGTGCCAGCAGCGGGACGGAGGGTGGCTACACCTTC. V gene TRBV6-2 or TRBV6-3 combines with J gene TRBJ1-2, with TRBD1 as a possible D gene (5 bases). CDR1 and CDR2 from the germline V gene are MNHEY and SVGEGT. The CDR3 has 12 residues. Trimming removed 6 bases from V and 7 bases from J, with 12 bases in between.

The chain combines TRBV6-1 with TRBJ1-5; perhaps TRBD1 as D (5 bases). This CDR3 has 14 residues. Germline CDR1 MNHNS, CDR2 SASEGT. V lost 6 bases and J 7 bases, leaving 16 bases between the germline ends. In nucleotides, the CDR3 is TGTGCCAGCAGAGCCCCAGGGTATAGACAGCCCCAGCATTTT. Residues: CASRAPGYRQPQHF.

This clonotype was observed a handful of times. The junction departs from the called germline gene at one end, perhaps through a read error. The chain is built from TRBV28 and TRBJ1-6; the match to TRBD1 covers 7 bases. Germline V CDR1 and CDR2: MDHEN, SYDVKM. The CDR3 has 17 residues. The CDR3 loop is CASTNDRVPSHNSPLHF. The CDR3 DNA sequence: TGTGCCAGCACCAACGACAGGGTACCCTCCCATAATTCACCCCTCCACTTT. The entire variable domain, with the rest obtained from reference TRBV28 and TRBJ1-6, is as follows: DVKVTQSSRYLVKRTGEKVFLECVQDMDHENMFWYRQDPGLGLRLIYFSYDVKMKEKGDIPEGYSVSREKKERFSLILESASTNQTSMYLCASTNDRVPSHNSPLHFGNGTRLTVT.

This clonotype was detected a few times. In DNA, the CDR3 is TGTGCCACCAGCAGAGATATGGGGCAGGGCCTTGAAAAACTGTTTTTT. Protein: CATSRDMGQGLEKLFF. V usage is TRBV15 and J usage is TRBJ1-4, with D possibly matching TRBD1 (5 bases). This CDR3 is 16 amino acids long. Germline V gene lookup returns CDR1 LNHNV and CDR2 YYDKDF (reference sequence). Trimming pared 0 bases from V and 7 bases from J, leaving 15 bases between.

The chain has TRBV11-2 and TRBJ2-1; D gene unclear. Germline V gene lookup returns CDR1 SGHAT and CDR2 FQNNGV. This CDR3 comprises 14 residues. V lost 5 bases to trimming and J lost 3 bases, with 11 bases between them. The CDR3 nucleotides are TGTGCCAGCAGCGCCTTAGATTGCTACAATGAGCAGTTCTTC. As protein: CASSALDCYNEQFF.

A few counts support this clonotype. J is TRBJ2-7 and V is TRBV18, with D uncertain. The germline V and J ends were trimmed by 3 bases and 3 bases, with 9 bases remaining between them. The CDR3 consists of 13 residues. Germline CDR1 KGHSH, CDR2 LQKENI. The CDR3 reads CASSPSDIYEQYF. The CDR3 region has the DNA TGTGCCAGCTCACCCTCGGATATCTACGAGCAGTACTTC.

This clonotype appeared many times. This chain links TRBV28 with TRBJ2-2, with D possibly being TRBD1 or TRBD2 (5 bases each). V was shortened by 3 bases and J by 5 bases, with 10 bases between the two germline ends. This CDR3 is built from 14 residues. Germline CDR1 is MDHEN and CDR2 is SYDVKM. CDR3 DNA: TGTGCCAGCAGTTTGGTCAGGGAGACCGGGGAGCTGTTTTTT. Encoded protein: CASSLVRETGELFF.

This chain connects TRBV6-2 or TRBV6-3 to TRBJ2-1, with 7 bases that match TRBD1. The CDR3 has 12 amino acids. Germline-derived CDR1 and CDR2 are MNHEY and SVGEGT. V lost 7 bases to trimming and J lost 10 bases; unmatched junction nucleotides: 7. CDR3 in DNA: TGTGCCAGCACCGACCGGACAGGCGAGCAGTTCTTC. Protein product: CASTDRTGEQFF.